This T cell receptor beta chain was recorded in a study of OX40 agonist ivuxolimab in advanced cancers. V was cut by 6 bases and J by 6 bases, with 16 bases left in between. There are 14 residues in the CDR3. Germline CDR1 and CDR2: PRHDT and FYEKMQ (reference sequence). Only in-frame clones appear in the TCRdb table, and some are missing; sequencing was by immunoSEQ multiplex PCR. The sample lists around 14,000 clones, about 80% occurring once. The gene calls are TRBV13 and TRBJ2-3; no definite D call. The clonotype originates from an adult with an advanced solid tumor such as melanoma, head and neck, liver or kidney cancer. This material consisted of CD4+ or CD8+ T cells sorted from blood, taken in a trial of the OX40 agonist ivuxolimab. The CDR3 reads CASSSSTGFDTQYF. In nucleotides, the CDR3 is TGTGCCAGCAGTTCGAGTACCGGGTTCGATACGCAGTATTTT.